The 11 T cell receptor beta chains listed next were all sequenced from one sample in a study of CD8+CD57+ T cells in acquired aplastic anemia. The study profiled TCR beta VDJ and CDR3 using genomic DNA as template. TCRdb fed the reads into MiXCR, producing one record per CDR3 protein. Of approximately 98,000 distinct CDR3 sequences in the sample, around 62% were seen once. Sequencing involved patients with CD8+CD57+ cell expansion previously shown by flow cytometry. Sequencing used sorted CD4+, CD8+, or CD8+CD57+ T cells (not recorded which) from PBMCs. Every receptor here comes from a human donor with aplastic anemia.

This clonotype was seen a handful of times. The chain combines TRBV7-9 with TRBJ2-5; D is ambiguous. The CDR3 spans 12 residues. Deletions cut 1 base from V and 4 bases from J, with 4 bases between. CDR1 is SEHNR and CDR2 is FQNEAQ in the germline V gene (reference sequence). CDR3 region: CASSLGPETQYF. CDR3 nucleotide sequence: TGTGCCAGCAGCTTAGGCCCAGAGACCCAGTACTTC.

The chain couples TRBV24-1 to TRBJ2-1, with 8 bases lining up with TRBD1. The ends lost 7 bases at V and 0 bases at J; junction bases unmatched: 4. The germline V gene encodes CDR1 KGHDR and CDR2 SFDVKD. This CDR3 contains 15 residues. The CDR3 reads CATSARGRSYNEQFF. The CDR3 coding sequence is TGTGCCACCAGCGCCAGGGGGCGCTCCTACAATGAGCAGTTCTTC.

The chain is built from TRBV20-1 and TRBJ1-4; tentatively, D is TRBD1 (5 bases). CDR1 DFQATT and CDR2 SNEGSKA come from the germline V gene (reference sequence). CDR3 length equals 13 residues. Deletions cut 6 bases from V and 5 bases from J, with 13 bases between. CDR3 protein: CSASGLTNEKLFF. The CDR3, as DNA: TGCAGTGCCTCGGGACTCACCAATGAAAAACTGTTTTTT.

This chain uses TRBV29-1 with TRBJ1-1, with 10 bases identical to TRBD1. This CDR3 spans 12 amino acids. CDR1 is SQVTM, CDR2 ANQGSEA, per germline. Trimming removed 6 bases from V and 4 bases from J; junction bases left unmatched: 2. As DNA, the CDR3 is TGCAGCGTGGGGACAGGGGCCACTGAAGCTTTCTTT. This translates into CSVGTGATEAFF.

This clonotype was seen a single time. The chain links TRBV20-1 to TRBJ2-3; 9 bases fit TRBD1. Germline lookup yields CDR1 DFQATT and CDR2 SNEGSKA (reference sequence). This CDR3 has 13 amino acids. CDR3 in amino acids: CSLGDRATDTQYF. The CDR3 bases are TGCAGCCTTGGGGACAGGGCCACAGATACGCAGTATTTT.

This chain connects TRBV9 to TRBJ1-1; weak D call: TRBD1 (5 bases). The V gene lost 4 bases and the J gene lost 2 bases, with 15 bases spanning the gap. The CDR3 covers 15 residues. Germline V gene lookup returns CDR1 SGDLS and CDR2 YYNGEE. CDR3 loop: CASSPRRDSNTEAFF. The CDR3 DNA sequence: TGTGCCAGCAGCCCGCGCAGGGATAGTAACACTGAAGCTTTCTTT.

About this clonotype itself: A junction end diverges from the germline sequence, so it may reflect a read error. The chain links TRBV28 to TRBJ2-7, with D possibly TRBD1 on 6 matching bases. Germline V lookup: CDR1 MDHEN, CDR2 SYDVKM. The CDR3 is made up of 13 amino acids. The CDR3 bases are TGCGCCAGCAGCTTTCTTGCAGGGGACGAGCAGTACTTC. Amino acid sequence: CASSFLAGDEQYF.

V usage is TRBV7-2 and J usage is TRBJ1-1; D not resolved. CDR1 and CDR2 from the germline V gene are SGHTA and FQGNSA. The CDR3 contains 11 residues. V gave up 2 bases and J gave up 11 bases, with 9 bases separating them. In nucleotides, the CDR3 is TGTGCCAGCAGCTTATCCGAGTGGGCTTTCTTT. Translating gives CASSLSEWAFF.

The gene calls are TRBV10-3 and TRBJ1-1; possibly TRBD1 for D (6 bases). Trimming shortened V by 2 bases and J by 5 bases, and 12 bases separated the two germline ends. The CDR3 covers 14 residues. Per the germline V gene, CDR1 is ENHRY and CDR2 is SYGVKD. Here the CDR3 reads CAISETGSGTEAFF. CDR3 nucleotides: TGTGCCATCAGTGAGACAGGGAGTGGGACTGAAGCTTTCTTT.

The chain employs TRBV29-1 and TRBJ2-7; tentative D call: TRBD2 (5 bases). This CDR3 has 15 amino acids. Germline CDR1 is SQVTM and CDR2 is ANQGSEA. V was pared by 0 bases and J by 0 bases, with 12 bases between. CDR3 DNA sequence: TGCAGCGTTGAAGATCAGCGGCAGGCCTCCTACGAGCAGTACTTC. Translating gives CSVEDQRQASYEQYF.

V usage is TRBV20-1 and J usage is TRBJ1-2; TRBD1 matches at 10 bases. The V gene's germline CDR1 is DFQATT and CDR2 SNEGSKA (reference sequence). The CDR3 runs to 12 residues. V lost 4 bases and J lost 8; bases outside the gene matches: 4. CDR3 coding DNA: TGCAGTGCTATTGACAGGGGGCGAGGCTACACCTTC. It specifies CSAIDRGRGYTF.